This T cell receptor beta chain appears in the sequencing data of a study of blood T cell repertoires in COVID-19. Sequencing was performed with immunoSEQ multiplex PCR; in TCRdb, only in-frame clones are kept and a portion is missing. Of some 310,000 clones in the sample, 90% were seen once. This clone was recorded once. The germline V gene has CDR1 LGHDT and CDR2 YNNKEL (reference sequence). The CDR3 sequence is 15 residues long. Between the trimmed V and J ends, which lost 5 bases and 6 bases, there was a span of 19 bases. Sequenced material: peripheral blood. The receptor was isolated from a woman between 40 and 50 years old with COVID-19, enrolled during active disease. The genes are TRBV3-1 (or the pseudogene TRBV3-2) and TRBJ1-1, with D unclear. As DNA, the CDR3 is TGTGCCAGCAGCAACCATCCCAGAGGAGTGCCTGAAGCTTTCTTT. Translated: CASSNHPRGVPEAFF.